This TCR beta chain came from a study of blood T cell repertoires in COVID-19. Study as a whole: Some COVID-19 samples were acute and others convalescent; all came from the United States, Italy and Spain. The cDNA or gDNA used as material had been derived from T cells, B-cell-depleted T cells, or PBMCs.

Source study methods: Amplification of reference gene primers was used by the study to estimate nucleated cell counts. Only in-frame clones appear in the TCRdb table, and some are missing; sequencing was by immunoSEQ multiplex PCR. The V and J calls and clone size come from that table; D and trimming were worked out from the DNA. The sample lists about 260,000 clones; 90% were seen once. Looked up from germline, CDR1 is LGHDT and CDR2 is YNNKEL (reference sequence). The CDR3 consists of 14 residues. V gave up 4 bases and J gave up 2 bases, with 11 bases separating them. The gene calls are TRBV3-1 (or the pseudogene TRBV3-2) and TRBJ1-1; tentatively, D is TRBD1 (5 bases). The TCR comes from a woman aged 40 to 49 with acute or convalescent COVID-19. The sequenced sample consisted of peripheral blood. The CDR3 reads CASSRVDRNTEAFF. Here the CDR3 DNA reads TGTGCCAGCAGCCGCGTCGACAGAAACACTGAAGCTTTCTTT.